The 29 T cell receptor beta chains listed next were all sequenced from one sample in a study of beta chain features in type 1 diabetes. Isolated RNA was reverse transcribed in full, so expressed TCRB transcripts were sequenced. Some clones are missing from TCRdb's copy, which holds only in-frame ones; the method was immunoSEQ multiplex PCR. The table shows some 410,000 clones, with over 9.5% occurring only once. Sample: naive CD4+ T cells from blood. The receptors shown here come from a woman between 18 and 30 years old in good health.

This clone was counted between two and nine times. The chain joins TRBV30 to TRBJ1-2, with a tentative D call TRBD1 (5 bases). Between the trimmed V and J ends, which lost 7 bases and 8 bases, there was a span of 23 bases. The V gene's germline CDR1 is GTSNPN and CDR2 SVGIG (reference sequence). The CDR3 is made up of 14 amino acids. The CDR3 DNA follows: TGTGCCTCCCACGCGGGAACGACAGCTTGGGGCTACACCTTC. Translation gives CASHAGTTAWGYTF.

The chain combines TRBV21-1 with TRBJ2-6; the table's D call, TRBD2, was not checked against the DNA. TRBV21-1 is annotated as a pseudogene. The CDR3 loop spans 13 amino acids. The CDR3 loop is CARITQEEYVLTF. The CDR3 region has the DNA TGTGCCAGGATTACCCAGGAGGAATACGTCCTGACTTTC.

This clone has a handful of counts. The V call is TRBV7-9, the J call TRBJ2-1; 9 bases are a match to TRBD1. Germline lookup yields CDR1 SEHNR and CDR2 FQNEAQ (reference sequence). This CDR3 spans 17 amino acids. J lost 8 bases, V lost 5 bases, and 16 bases had no gene match. The CDR3 is CASSPHRGQGGWHEQFF. The CDR3, as DNA: TGTGCCAGCAGCCCTCACCGGGGACAGGGAGGGTGGCATGAGCAGTTCTTC.

The gene calls are TRBV5-1 and TRBJ2-1, with D possibly TRBD1 on 5 matching bases. V was trimmed by 1 base and J by 7 bases, leaving 15 bases between them. Looked up from germline, CDR1 is SGHRS and CDR2 is YFSETQ. This CDR3 has 15 amino acids. In nucleotides, the CDR3 is TGCGCCAGCAGCTTGAGTAGCAGGGTTGAAAATGAGCAGTTCTTC. Residues: CASSLSSRVENEQFF.

The genes are TRBV28 and TRBJ2-7, with TRBD1 identical over 9 bases. The germline gives CDR1 MDHEN, CDR2 SYDVKM. CDR3 length: 14 amino acids. V lost 6 bases and J lost 3; bases outside the gene matches: 6. The CDR3 sequence is CASRDRGRSYEQYV. CDR3 nucleotide sequence: TGTGCCAGCAGGGACAGGGGCAGAAGCTACGAGCAGTACGTC.

In its sample, this clone was seen a few times. Other DNA sequences of this sample code for an identical CDR3. The CDR3 region is CASSVSASTDTQYF. The CDR3 DNA reads TGTGCCAGCAGCGTATCTGCTAGCACAGATACGCAGTATTTT. The V and J genes are TRBV9 and TRBJ2-3; D call uncertain. This CDR3 is 14 amino acids long. Germline V gene sequence: CDR1 SGDLS, CDR2 YYNGEE. The germline V and J ends were trimmed by 1 base and 0 bases, with 6 bases remaining between them.

This clone occurred a few times. This chain uses TRBV2 with TRBJ1-4; 7 bases are shared with TRBD1. The CDR3 runs to 13 residues. The V segment lost 2 bases and the J segment 10 bases; nucleotides outside the gene matches: 4. The germline gives CDR1 SNHLY, CDR2 FYNNEI. The CDR3 DNA is TGTGCCAGCAGTGAAAGGGGGCAAGGAAAACTGTTTTTT. This translates into CASSERGQGKLFF.

This clone was seen ten or more times. The rearrangement uses TRBV30 and TRBJ2-2; possible D gene TRBD1, 6 bases. There are 14 residues in the CDR3. The germline V and J ends were trimmed by 7 bases and 0 bases, with 12 bases remaining between them. Germline CDR1 GTSNPN, CDR2 SVGIG (reference sequence). CDR3 protein: CALTRQANTGELFF. CDR3 in DNA: TGTGCCTTGACCCGACAGGCGAACACCGGGGAGCTGTTTTTT. The whole variable domain, remainder taken from reference TRBV30 and TRBJ2-2, is SQTIHQWPATLVQPVGSPLSLECTVEGTSNPNLYWYRQAAGRGLQLLFYSVGIGQISSEVPQNLSASRPQDRQFILSSKKLLLSDSGFYLCALTRQANTGELFFGEGSRLTVL.

V is TRBV7-2 and J is TRBJ2-3; 10 bases match TRBD1. The germline V gene has CDR1 SGHTA and CDR2 FQGNSA. After removal of 4 bases from V and 4 bases from J, the junction contained 14 bases not matched to a gene. The length of the CDR3 is 18 residues. The CDR3: CASSSSFAMGQGPDTQYF. CDR3 bases: TGTGCCAGCAGCTCCAGCTTCGCAATGGGACAGGGGCCAGATACGCAGTATTTT. Complete variable domain (other parts from reference TRBV7-2 and TRBJ2-3): GAGVSQSPSNKVTEKGKDVELRCDPISGHTALYWYRQSLGQGLEFLIYFQGNSAPDKSGLPSDRFSAERTGGSVSTLTIQRTQQEDSAVYLCASSSSFAMGQGPDTQYFGPGTRLTVL.

This clone occurred a few times. The rearrangement uses TRBV7-9 and TRBJ2-3; 10 bases agree with TRBD2. The CDR3 consists of 15 residues. Germline V gene lookup returns CDR1 SEHNR and CDR2 FQNEAQ (reference sequence). V was pared by 3 bases and J by 4 bases, with 4 bases of the junction left unmatched. The CDR3 loop is CASSFRTSGPDTQYF. Here the CDR3 DNA reads TGTGCCAGCAGCTTCCGGACTAGCGGCCCAGATACGCAGTATTTT.

On this clone: Other DNA sequences in this sample translate to the same CDR3. The chain carries TRBV9 and TRBJ2-1, with 7 positions matching TRBD1. The CDR3 is made up of 13 amino acids. The germline gives CDR1 SGDLS, CDR2 YYNGEE. V shed 0 bases, J shed 7 bases, and the junction held 1 base outside the gene matches. Written as DNA, the CDR3 is TGTGCCAGCAGCGTAGCAGGGGGTAATGAGCAGTTCTTC. The encoded protein is CASSVAGGNEQFF. The complete variable domain, with remaining parts taken from reference TRBV9 and TRBJ2-1, reads DSGVTQTPKHLITATGQRVTLRCSPRSGDLSVYWYQQSLDQGLQFLIQYYNGEERAKGNILERFSAQQFPDLHSELNLSSLELGDSALYFCASSVAGGNEQFFGPGTRLTVL.

The V call is TRBV9, the J call TRBJ2-3; D is ambiguous. Looked up from germline, CDR1 is SGDLS and CDR2 is YYNGEE. The CDR3 has 12 amino acids. Deletions cut 4 bases from V and 6 bases from J, with 9 bases between. The DNA for the CDR3 is TGTGCCAGCAGCCGTCCACCCGATACGCAGTATTTT. Protein sequence: CASSRPPDTQYF.

The chain combines TRBV29-1 with TRBJ2-7; 11 bases fit TRBD1. V was pared by 6 bases and J by 5 bases, with 3 bases of the junction left unmatched. The CDR3 loop spans 12 amino acids. From germline, CDR1 is SQVTM and CDR2 ANQGSEA. The CDR3 spells CSVRTGGDEQYV. CDR3 in DNA: TGCAGCGTACGGACAGGGGGCGACGAGCAGTACGTC.

The sample holds a few counts of this clone. The genes are TRBV7-6 and TRBJ1-5; a possible D gene is TRBD1 (6 bases). This CDR3 is built from 17 residues. Germline V gives CDR1 SGHVS, CDR2 FNYEAQ. The V gene lost 0 bases and the J gene lost 1 base, with 13 bases spanning the gap. The CDR3 sequence is CASSLARMGASNQPQHF. CDR3 in DNA: TGTGCCAGCAGCTTAGCGCGAATGGGGGCCAGCAATCAGCCCCAGCATTTT.

This clone appeared a few times. This CDR3 reads CASSFGFTEAFF. DNA of the CDR3: TGCGCCAGCAGCTTCGGGTTCACTGAAGCTTTCTTT. The genes are TRBV5-1 and TRBJ1-1; D is undetermined. CDR1 is SGHRS, CDR2 YFSETQ, per germline. This CDR3 is built from 12 residues. Deletions cut 2 bases from V and 4 bases from J, with 6 bases between. The full variable domain, rest sourced from reference TRBV5-1 and TRBJ1-1, is KAGVTQTPRYLIKTRGQQVTLSCSPISGHRSVSWYQQTPGQGLQFLFEYFSETQRNKGNFPGRFSGRQFSNSRSEMNVSTLELGDSALYLCASSFGFTEAFFGQGTRLTVV.

There are a few counts of this clone. The rearrangement joins TRBV6-5 to TRBJ1-1; D is unclear. Between the trimmed V and J ends, which lost 0 bases and 7 bases, there was a span of 15 bases. The germline gives CDR1 MNHEY, CDR2 SVGAGI. The CDR3 consists of 15 residues. This CDR3 is CASSYSTVGRGEAFF. The CDR3, as DNA: TGTGCCAGCAGTTACTCGACCGTGGGCCGGGGTGAAGCTTTCTTT.

This clone has more than one count but fewer than ten. V gene TRBV25-1 combines with J gene TRBJ1-6; TRBD1 matches 7 bases. CDR1 is MGHDK and CDR2 is SYGVNS in the germline V gene. The trim removed 3 bases at V and 7 bases at J, leaving 6 bases unmatched. The CDR3 runs to 15 residues. CDR3 bases: TGTGCCAGCAGTGAGAGGGGGCGATGGAATTCACCCCTCCACTTT. It yields the protein CASSERGRWNSPLHF.

This clone was detected a few times. This chain joins TRBV9 and TRBJ2-1; the match to TRBD2 covers 8 bases. Germline CDR1 reads SGDLS; CDR2 reads YYNGEE. The CDR3 loop spans 17 amino acids. With V trimmed by 2 bases and J by 9 bases, 16 bases remained unmatched. CDR3 sequence reads: CASSVVASGSPGAEQFF. The CDR3 DNA is TGTGCCAGCAGCGTGGTGGCTAGCGGGTCACCAGGTGCTGAGCAGTTCTTC.

CDR3 sequence: CASSLRLGGKETQYF. CDR3 nucleotides: TGTGCCAGCAGTTTAAGGTTGGGGGGGAAAGAGACCCAGTACTTC. The J gene is TRBJ2-5, the V gene TRBV28, with 7 bases matching TRBD2. Germline loops: CDR1 MDHEN, CDR2 SYDVKM. Trimming cost V 2 bases and J 3 bases; bases outside gene matches: 6. The CDR3 is made up of 15 amino acids.

This clone has only a few counts. This chain uses TRBV29-1 with TRBJ2-5, with D tentatively TRBD1 (6 bases). The CDR3 runs 13 residues. Trimming pared 8 bases from V and 0 bases from J, leaving 13 bases between. Germline-derived CDR1 and CDR2 are SQVTM and ANQGSEA. CDR3: CSLRWGHQETQYF. CDR3 DNA: TGCAGCTTACGGTGGGGGCACCAAGAGACCCAGTACTTC.

This clone was seen more than once but under ten times. The gene calls are TRBV7-2 and TRBJ2-3, with D perhaps TRBD2 (6 bases). Germline V gives CDR1 SGHTA, CDR2 FQGNSA. The V and J ends lost 3 bases and 0 bases respectively, with 10 bases between them. The CDR3 totals 15 residues. For the CDR3, the DNA is TGTGCCAGCAGCTTGCTACGGGGGAGCACAGATACGCAGTATTTT. Protein: CASSLLRGSTDTQYF.

In its sample, this clone was seen a few times. The chain employs TRBV4-3 and TRBJ2-3, with D perhaps matching TRBD1 (6 bases). CDR1 is LGHNA, CDR2 YSLEER, per germline. V dropped 0 bases and J dropped 4 bases, with 14 bases sitting between them. The CDR3 has 16 residues. CDR3: CASSQDGRGRADTQYF. CDR3 coding DNA: TGCGCCAGCAGCCAAGACGGCAGGGGTAGGGCAGATACGCAGTATTTT.

This clone was detected a few times. This sequence joins TRBV13 and TRBJ1-2; D is perhaps TRBD1 (6 bases). The CDR3 extends over 15 amino acids. Per germline, CDR1 PRHDT and CDR2 FYEKMQ (reference sequence). V lost 6 bases to trimming and J lost 5 bases, with 19 bases between them. The CDR3 bases are TGTGCCAGCAGTGGCGGGGGGCAGGTCGGGTATGGCTACACCTTC. Translation gives CASSGGGQVGYGYTF.

This clone has only a few counts. The V and J genes are TRBV7-3 and TRBJ2-1; no clear D gene. V was pared by 5 bases and J by 5 bases, with 4 bases between. Per germline, CDR1 SGHTA and CDR2 FQGTGA. This CDR3 has 11 amino acids. The CDR3 region is CASSLNNEQFF. The DNA of the CDR3 is TGTGCCAGCAGCCTGAACAATGAGCAGTTCTTC.

V is TRBV4-1 and J is TRBJ2-5, with no clear D. This CDR3 spans 14 amino acids. Germline V gives CDR1 MGHRA, CDR2 YSYEKL. The V and J ends lost 2 bases and 4 bases respectively, with 11 bases between them. Here the CDR3 DNA reads TGCGCCAGCAGCCAATCCCTAGTGGCAGAGACCCAGTACTTC. This gives the protein CASSQSLVAETQYF.

This chain uses TRBV7-2 with TRBJ2-5; 7 nucleotides line up with TRBD1. V gave up 5 bases and J gave up 9 bases; unmatched junction bases: 15. Germline V gives CDR1 SGHTA, CDR2 FQGNSA. This CDR3 region has 15 residues. The CDR3 region is CASSLDRVYGRAQYF. For the CDR3, the DNA is TGTGCCAGCAGCCTCGACAGGGTGTATGGAAGGGCCCAGTACTTC.

This clone was seen at least ten times. The V and J genes are TRBV7-9 and TRBJ2-1; a possible D gene is TRBD1 (6 bases). Germline V lookup: CDR1 SEHNR, CDR2 FQNEAQ (reference sequence). This CDR3 region has 13 residues. V lost 1 base, J lost 13 bases, and 14 bases lay in between. In nucleotides, the CDR3 is TGTGCCAGCAGCTTAGTTGTACGGACAGATCAGTTCTTC. Its translation: CASSLVVRTDQFF.

J is TRBJ2-5 and V is TRBV30; tentatively, D is TRBD2 (5 bases). The end of the DNA fits TRBJ2-7 better, so the J call may be wrong. The CDR3 is 14 residues long. Germline V lookup: CDR1 GTSNPN, CDR2 SVGIG (reference sequence). The CDR3 nucleotides are TGTGCCTGGACTGATTTCCGGGGAGCTGCCGAGCAGTACTTC. It codes for CAWTDFRGAAEQYF.

This rearrangement joins TRBV5-1 to TRBJ2-2; 8 positions match TRBD2. V shed 5 bases and J 7 bases; nucleotides not matched to a gene: 7. The germline V gene encodes CDR1 SGHRS and CDR2 YFSETQ. The length of the CDR3 is 14 residues. The CDR3 coding sequence is TGCGCCAGCAGTCCCGGGACTAGGCACGGGGAGCTGTTTTTT. Translation gives CASSPGTRHGELFF. The variable domain in full, completed from reference TRBV5-1 and TRBJ2-2, reads KAGVTQTPRYLIKTRGQQVTLSCSPISGHRSVSWYQQTPGQGLQFLFEYFSETQRNKGNFPGRFSGRQFSNSRSEMNVSTLELGDSALYLCASSPGTRHGELFFGEGSRLTVL.